The clone carrying this T cell receptor (beta chain) was counted ten times or more. Its specificity is unknown. These data belong to a study of T-cell reconstitution after alpha-beta-depleted transplantation in children. Study findings and constraints: Elevated TCRbeta diversity at day 60 was traced, in some patients, to surviving recipient T cells and thymic progenitors. Hyperexpanded clones declined; after one year, newly produced T cells mostly supplied diversity. At around two months after transplant, the alpha-beta T cells were reportedly derived from several hundred expanded clones that came from non-depleted graft cells.

This sample's TCRbeta library carried unique molecular identifier barcodes. TCRdb ran MiXCR on the PCR reads and lists one entry per CDR3 protein. The table has hundreds of thousands of distinct CDR3 sequences, about a tenth seen once. The CDR3 runs 18 residues. In germline, CDR1 is LGHDT, CDR2 YNNKEL (reference sequence). Trimming left V 4 bases short and J 0 bases short, with 20 bases between. The chain has TRBV3-1 and TRBJ2-3; D tentatively reads TRBD1 or TRBD2 (5 bases each). This specimen consisted of PBMCs, obtained before TCRalphabeta/CD19-depleted stem cell transplant. This receptor was obtained from a child less than two years old with acute myeloid leukemia, due to receive a stem cell transplant. CDR3 nucleotide sequence: TGTGCCAGCAGCCTTCGGGGCGGAGCTCGACCTAGCACAGATACGCAGTATTTT. Residues: CASSLRGGARPSTDTQYF.